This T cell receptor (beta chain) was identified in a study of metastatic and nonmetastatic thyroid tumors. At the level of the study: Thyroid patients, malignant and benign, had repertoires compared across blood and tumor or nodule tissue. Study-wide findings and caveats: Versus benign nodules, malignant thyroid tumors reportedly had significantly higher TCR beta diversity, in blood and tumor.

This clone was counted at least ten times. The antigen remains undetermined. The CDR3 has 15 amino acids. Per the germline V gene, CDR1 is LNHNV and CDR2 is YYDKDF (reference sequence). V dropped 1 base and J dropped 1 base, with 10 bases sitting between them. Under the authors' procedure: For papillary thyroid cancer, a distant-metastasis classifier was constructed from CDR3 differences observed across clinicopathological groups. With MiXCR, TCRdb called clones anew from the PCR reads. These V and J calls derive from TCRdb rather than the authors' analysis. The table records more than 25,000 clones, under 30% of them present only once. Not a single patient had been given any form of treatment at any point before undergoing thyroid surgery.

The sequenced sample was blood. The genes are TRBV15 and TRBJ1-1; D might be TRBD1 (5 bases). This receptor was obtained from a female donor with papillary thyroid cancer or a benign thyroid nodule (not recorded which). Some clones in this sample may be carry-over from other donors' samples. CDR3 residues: CATSRGDGRNTEAFF. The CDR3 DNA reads TGTGCCACCAGCAGAGGGGACGGACGGAACACTGAAGCTTTCTTT. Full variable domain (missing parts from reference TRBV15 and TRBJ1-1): DAMVIQNPRYQVTQFGKPVTLSCSQTLNHNVMYWYQQKSSQAPKLLFHYYDKDFNNEADTPDNFQSRRPNTSFCFLDIRSPGLGDTAMYLCATSRGDGRNTEAFFGQGTRLTVV.